The source of this T cell receptor beta chain is a study of response to subunit inactivated influenza vaccine. Findings of the study overall: It was the authors' suggestion that each seasonal influenza vaccination recruits few new T cells.

A single record per CDR3 protein comes from TCRdb applying MiXCR to the RT-PCR reads. The profile shows a few hundred thousand distinct CDR3 sequences, 13% to 15% of them singletons. In germline, CDR1 is MNHEY, CDR2 SVGEGT. The V end was cut by 0 bases, the J end by 0 bases, with 9 bases between. CDR3 size: 15 residues. This clonotype came up many times. The antigen is undetermined. The J gene is TRBJ2-7, the V gene TRBV6-2 or TRBV6-3; perhaps TRBD2 as D (6 bases). This TCR derives from a man aged 45-60 years who received an inactivated influenza vaccine. The sequences come from PBMCs from blood, collected 11 to 12 days after vaccination. The CDR3 region is CASSYSGGPSYEQYF. The CDR3 nucleotides are TGTGCCAGCAGTTACTCCGGGGGTCCCTCCTACGAGCAGTACTTC.